Below, one T cell receptor beta chain is given with its context. The target antigen is unknown. Clones were read by immunoSEQ multiplex PCR, and TCRdb kept only the in-frame ones, dropping some. The table includes approximately 30,000 clones, about four fifths detected once. This CDR3 is 15 amino acids long. The V gene end was trimmed by 5 bases and the J gene end by 0 bases; junction bases not matched to a gene: 3. Germline V CDR1 and CDR2: LNHDA, SQIVND (reference sequence). These data belong to a study of T cells in localized non-small cell lung cancer. Overall study results and limits: Heterogeneity remains possible, as sequencing covered one tumor region only. In uninvolved adjacent lung, T cell clonality reached its highest value, exceeding tumor. Detection in adjacent lung was observed for a median around 55 of the top 100 tumor clones.

This clonotype was obtained from a male donor older than 55 with stage II squamous cell lung carcinoma. Source: peripheral blood, taken before any cancer treatment. This chain links TRBV19 with TRBJ1-1; 10 bases align to TRBD1. CDR3 DNA: TGTGCCAGTAGTTTTGGACAGGGGGTGAACACTGAAGCTTTCTTT. Its translation: CASSFGQGVNTEAFF.